This T cell receptor beta chain was recorded in a study of neurological immune-mediated disorders. Germline assignment: CDR1 MDHEN and CDR2 SYDVKM. The CDR3 covers 15 residues. The V gene lost 5 bases and the J gene lost 0 bases, with 13 bases spanning the gap. A single record per CDR3 protein comes from TCRdb applying MiXCR to the 5' RACE reads. This table holds 25,000 or so distinct CDR3 sequences, approximately 12% found once. The sample holds many counts of this clonotype. Unsorted libraries were prepared from 2 million PBMCs held at -80 C. The source of this sequence is a man aged 55 to 70 in good health. The chain couples TRBV28 to TRBJ1-1; D is possibly TRBD1 (5 bases). The sample was PBMCs. CDR3 in DNA: TGTGCCAGCAGTGGACGCCAGGGTTTGAACACTGAAGCTTTCTTT. The encoded protein is CASSGRQGLNTEAFF.